This T cell receptor (beta chain) was documented in a study of blood T cell repertoires in COVID-19. Study context: Both acute and convalescent COVID-19 samples were obtained from the United States, Italy and Spain.

This clone was recorded at least ten times. Per germline, CDR1 SGHVS and CDR2 FQNEAQ. V lost 1 base, J lost 6 bases, and 10 bases stayed unmatched. This CDR3 region has 18 residues. Repertoires were generated with immunoSEQ multiplex PCR, while TCRdb's copy carries only in-frame clones and drops some. Of 90,000 or so clones in the sample, about 82% were seen once. Specimen: peripheral blood. The chain has TRBV7-8 and TRBJ2-5, with 14 bases fitting TRBD2. The TCR originated in a man in his forties or fifties with active COVID-19. CDR3 region: CASSLVIATSGGAKTQYF. The CDR3 bases are TGTGCCAGCAGCTTAGTCATCGCGACTAGCGGGGGGGCCAAGACCCAGTACTTC.